What follows are 10 T cell receptor beta chains derived from one specimen sequenced in a study of neoadjuvant nivolumab and ipilimumab in lung cancer. Profiled with immunoSEQ multiplex PCR; TCRdb holds only in-frame clones, not every one. Among around 6,000 clones listed, less than 65% were seen once. The starting material was tumor tissue, obtained after neoadjuvant nivolumab, alone or with ipilimumab, at or shortly before surgery. These receptors came from an adult with non-small cell lung cancer.

The chain employs TRBV7-2 and TRBJ2-1; the match to TRBD2 covers 12 bases. The CDR3 is 19 amino acids. The germline V gene encodes CDR1 SGHTA and CDR2 FQGNSA. The V and J ends lost 6 bases and 3 bases, in that order; junction bases with no gene match: 15. Here the CDR3 DNA reads TGTGCCAGCAGTAACCGGACTAGCGGGATTGTAAGCGTCTACAATGAGCAGTTCTTC. This encodes CASSNRTSGIVSVYNEQFF.

This chain uses TRBV15 with TRBJ1-5; TRBD1 might be the D (5 bases). V was pared by 3 bases and J by 5 bases, with 11 bases between. Germline assignment: CDR1 LNHNV and CDR2 YYDKDF (reference sequence). The CDR3 is made up of 14 amino acids. CDR3 sequence: CATSSVGVYQPQHF. CDR3 in DNA: TGTGCCACCAGCAGTGTAGGGGTTTATCAGCCCCAGCATTTT.

The chain combines TRBV7-9 with TRBJ1-1; no clear D. Trimming removed 1 base from V and 6 bases from J, with 6 bases in between. There are 12 residues in the CDR3. In germline, CDR1 is SEHNR, CDR2 FQNEAQ (reference sequence). In nucleotides, the CDR3 is TGTGCCAGCAGCTTAGTCCCCCCTGAAGCTTTCTTT. It specifies CASSLVPPEAFF.

By share, this clone ranks as large (0.1 to 1%). This chain links TRBV13 with TRBJ1-4; TRBD1 might be the D (5 bases). This CDR3 spans 13 amino acids. The germline CDR1 and CDR2 sequences are PRHDT and FYEKMQ (reference sequence). Deletions cut 9 bases from V and 1 base from J, with 9 bases between. The CDR3 DNA reads TGTGCCAGTCAAAGGGGAACTAATGAAAAACTGTTTTTT. This codes for CASQRGTNEKLFF.

The genes are TRBV19 and TRBJ2-7, with 10 bases fitting TRBD1. Germline CDR1 reads LNHDA; CDR2 reads SQIVND (reference sequence). The CDR3 is 14 amino acids. Losses at the gene ends were 4 bases for V and 5 bases for J; bases not matched to a gene: 5. Here the CDR3 DNA reads TGTGCCAGTAGTAACGGACAGGGGGTCGACGAGCAGTACTTC. Translating it yields CASSNGQGVDEQYF.

The V call is TRBV6-1, the J call TRBJ2-7; no firm D call. Germline CDR1 is MNHNS and CDR2 is SASEGT. The germline V and J ends were trimmed by 6 bases and 0 bases, with 9 bases remaining between them. This CDR3 region has 13 residues. The CDR3, as DNA: TGTGCCAGCAGCCCAGCCCCCTCCTACGAGCAGTACTTC. It translates to CASSPAPSYEQYF.

V and J are TRBV7-9 and TRBJ2-3; D remains unclear. V shed 0 bases and J shed 4 bases, with 8 bases lying between them. Germline loops: CDR1 SEHNR, CDR2 FQNEAQ (reference sequence). The CDR3 sequence is 14 residues long. CDR3 nucleotides: TGTGCCAGCAGCTTAGCGGGTAGACCAGATACGCAGTATTTT. This translates into CASSLAGRPDTQYF.

A few counts support this clone. The genes are TRBV7-6 and TRBJ2-3; D remains unclear. The ends were cut back, 7 bases at V and 0 bases at J, with 14 bases in the middle. Germline CDR1 SGHVS, CDR2 FNYEAQ. The CDR3 is 15 amino acids. The CDR3: CASTLRAGSTDTQYF. The CDR3 coding sequence is TGTGCCAGCACCCTTCGGGCAGGAAGCACAGATACGCAGTATTTT. Looking up the rest from reference TRBV7-6 and TRBJ2-3 gives the full variable domain: GAGVSQSPRYKVTKRGQDVALRCDPISGHVSLYWYRQALGQGPEFLTYFNYEAQQDKSGLPNDRFSAERPEGSISTLTIQRTEQRDSAMYRCASTLRAGSTDTQYFGPGTRLTVL.

The V and J genes are TRBV7-3 and TRBJ2-3; weak D call: TRBD2 (6 bases). The V end lost 3 bases, the J end lost 5 bases, and 15 bases lay between the germline ends. CDR3 length: 15 residues. Germline loops: CDR1 SGHTA, CDR2 FQGTGA. The CDR3 DNA is TGTGCCAGCAGCTTTAGCGGACCGCGGGGAGATACGCAGTATTTT. It specifies CASSFSGPRGDTQYF.

This clone was counted a few times. V is TRBV19 and J is TRBJ1-1; maybe TRBD1 (5 bases). CDR1 and CDR2 from the germline V gene are LNHDA and SQIVND (reference sequence). Deletions cut 4 bases from V and 9 bases from J, with 12 bases between. The CDR3 is 12 amino acids. The CDR3 spells CASSSWDPQAFF. Written as DNA, the CDR3 is TGTGCCAGTAGTAGTTGGGACCCGCAAGCTTTCTTT.